The source of this TCR beta chain is a study of lung T cells in sarcoidosis with Löfgren's syndrome. Study in general: Analyses focused on Löfgren's syndrome patients.

V gave up 1 base and J gave up 5 bases; unmatched junction bases: 0. CDR3 length equals 15 residues. In germline, CDR1 is MNHEY, CDR2 SMNVEV (reference sequence). TCRdb re-called the reads through MiXCR, storing one row per CDR3 protein. The data hold fewer than 80,000 distinct CDR3 sequences, with around 21% observed a single time. This clonotype was seen many times. The material sequenced was CD4+ T cells from PBMCs. The sequence came from a human donor with sarcoidosis (Löfgren's syndrome or another form), or a control subject (not recorded which). The gene calls are TRBV27 and TRBJ1-6; TRBD1 matches 9 bases. The CDR3 nucleotides are TGTGCCAGCAGTTTATGGACAGGGGATAATTCACCCCTCCACTTT. The encoded protein is CASSLWTGDNSPLHF.